This T cell receptor (beta chain) was observed in a study of blood T cell repertoires in COVID-19. Germline assignment: CDR1 SGHDT and CDR2 YYEEEE. V was trimmed by 1 base and J by 0 bases, leaving 14 bases between them. The CDR3 is 17 residues long. Sequencing used immunoSEQ multiplex PCR; TCRdb keeps in-frame clones, though not all of them. Counted here are more than 85,000 clones, 80% occurring once; the ten biggest clones make up roughly 4.7%. This clone was seen a handful of times. The sequence derives from a human donor in a cohort sampled during active or convalescent COVID-19. J is TRBJ2-1 and V is TRBV5-6, with D possibly matching TRBD2 (5 bases). The specimen sequenced was peripheral blood. The CDR3 reads CASSLTDPGNSYNEQFF. The CDR3 coding sequence is TGTGCCAGCAGCTTGACCGACCCCGGGAACTCCTACAATGAGCAGTTCTTC.